The clone carrying this T cell receptor beta chain showed up just a few times. The antigen is not known. The record originates from a study of shared clonotypes between healthy human individuals. Whole-study results and caveats: Of the naive CD4 clonotypes, approximately 5% were shared across a handful of donors. Sharing of clonotypes among donors was expected to vary with sequencing depth.

There were only Caucasian adults among the donors, and all lived in Nashville, Tennessee. This CDR3 contains 13 residues. The ends were cut back, 8 bases at V and 2 bases at J, with 12 bases in the middle. Germline values: CDR1 MNHNY, CDR2 SVGAGI (reference sequence). The assay was immunoSEQ multiplex PCR, and TCRdb's table has in-frame clones only and misses some. This sample has under 300,000 clones, with under 80% found just once. The specimen was memory CD4+ T cells sorted from blood. Subset denoted: CD45RA-negative fraction. The sequence derives from a man younger than 40 in good health. J is TRBJ2-5 and V is TRBV6-6, with a tentative D call TRBD1 (5 bases). The CDR3 sequence: CASARDRQETQYF. Here the CDR3 DNA reads TGTGCCAGCGCCAGGGATAGACAAGAGACCCAGTACTTC.